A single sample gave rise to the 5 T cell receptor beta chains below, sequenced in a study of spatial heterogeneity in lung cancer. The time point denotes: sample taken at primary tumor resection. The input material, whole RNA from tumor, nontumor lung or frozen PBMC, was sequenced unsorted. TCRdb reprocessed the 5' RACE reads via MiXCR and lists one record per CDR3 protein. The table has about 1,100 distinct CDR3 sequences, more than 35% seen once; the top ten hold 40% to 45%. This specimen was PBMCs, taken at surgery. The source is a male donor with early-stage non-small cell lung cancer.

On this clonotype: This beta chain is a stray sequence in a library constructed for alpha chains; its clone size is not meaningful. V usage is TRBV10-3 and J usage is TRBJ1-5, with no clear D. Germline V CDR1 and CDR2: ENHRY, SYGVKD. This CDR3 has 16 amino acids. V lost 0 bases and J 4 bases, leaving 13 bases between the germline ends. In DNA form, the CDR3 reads TGTGCCATCAGTGAGTCCTTTCCACAGCATAATCAGCCCCAGCATTTT. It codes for CAISESFPQHNQPQHF.

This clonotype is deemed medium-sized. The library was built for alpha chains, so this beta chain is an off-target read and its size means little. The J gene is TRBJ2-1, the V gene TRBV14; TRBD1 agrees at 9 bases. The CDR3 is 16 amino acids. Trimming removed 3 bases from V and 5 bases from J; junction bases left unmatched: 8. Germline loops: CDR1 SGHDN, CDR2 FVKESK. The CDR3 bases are TGTGCCAGCAGCCACGTCCCGGGACAGGGTGACAATGAGCAGTTCTTC. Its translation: CASSHVPGQGDNEQFF.

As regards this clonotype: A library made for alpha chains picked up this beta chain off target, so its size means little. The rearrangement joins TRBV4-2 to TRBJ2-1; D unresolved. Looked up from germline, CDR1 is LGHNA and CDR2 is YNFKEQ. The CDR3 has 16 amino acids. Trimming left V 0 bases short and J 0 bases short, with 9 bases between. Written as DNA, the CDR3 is TGTGCCAGCAGCCAAGACGCGGCTAGCTCCTACAATGAGCAGTTCTTC. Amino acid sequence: CASSQDAASSYNEQFF.

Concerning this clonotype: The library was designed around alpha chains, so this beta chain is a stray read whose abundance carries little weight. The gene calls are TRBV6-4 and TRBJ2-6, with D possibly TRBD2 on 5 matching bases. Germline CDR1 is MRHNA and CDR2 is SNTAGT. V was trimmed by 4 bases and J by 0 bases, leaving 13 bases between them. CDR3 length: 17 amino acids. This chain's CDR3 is CASSAEGLGSGANVLTF. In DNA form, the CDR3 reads TGTGCCAGCAGTGCCGAGGGTCTTGGCTCTGGGGCCAACGTCCTGACTTTC.

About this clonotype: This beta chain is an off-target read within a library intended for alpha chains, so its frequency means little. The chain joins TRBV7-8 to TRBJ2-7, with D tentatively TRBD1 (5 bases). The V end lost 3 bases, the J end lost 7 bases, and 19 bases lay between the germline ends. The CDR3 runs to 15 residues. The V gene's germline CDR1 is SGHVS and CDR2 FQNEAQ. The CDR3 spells CASSFRDSLIGEQYF. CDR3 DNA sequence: TGTGCCAGCAGCTTCCGCGACAGCCTCATCGGGGAGCAGTACTTC.